This TCR beta chain was observed in a study of PD-1 blockade in classical Hodgkin lymphoma. Sequencing used immunoSEQ multiplex PCR; TCRdb keeps in-frame clones, though not all of them. In the table there are roughly 81,000 clones, 85% to 95% of which are singletons. Every patient had relapsed following autologous stem cell transplantation, and cohorts differed in brentuximab vedotin exposure. Best response was recorded as complete response, partial response or progressive disease. Trimming shortened V by 0 bases and J by 5 bases, and 5 bases separated the two germline ends. Germline-derived CDR1 and CDR2 are GTSNPN and SVGIG (reference sequence). The CDR3 spans 11 residues.

This sequence joins TRBV30 and TRBJ2-7; D is uncertain. The source of this sequence is a human donor with classical Hodgkin lymphoma. Sample: peripheral blood mononuclear cells (PBMCs), taken before the second cycle of nivolumab. The CDR3 spells CAWSVTHEQYF. DNA of the CDR3: TGTGCCTGGAGTGTCACCCACGAGCAGTACTTC.